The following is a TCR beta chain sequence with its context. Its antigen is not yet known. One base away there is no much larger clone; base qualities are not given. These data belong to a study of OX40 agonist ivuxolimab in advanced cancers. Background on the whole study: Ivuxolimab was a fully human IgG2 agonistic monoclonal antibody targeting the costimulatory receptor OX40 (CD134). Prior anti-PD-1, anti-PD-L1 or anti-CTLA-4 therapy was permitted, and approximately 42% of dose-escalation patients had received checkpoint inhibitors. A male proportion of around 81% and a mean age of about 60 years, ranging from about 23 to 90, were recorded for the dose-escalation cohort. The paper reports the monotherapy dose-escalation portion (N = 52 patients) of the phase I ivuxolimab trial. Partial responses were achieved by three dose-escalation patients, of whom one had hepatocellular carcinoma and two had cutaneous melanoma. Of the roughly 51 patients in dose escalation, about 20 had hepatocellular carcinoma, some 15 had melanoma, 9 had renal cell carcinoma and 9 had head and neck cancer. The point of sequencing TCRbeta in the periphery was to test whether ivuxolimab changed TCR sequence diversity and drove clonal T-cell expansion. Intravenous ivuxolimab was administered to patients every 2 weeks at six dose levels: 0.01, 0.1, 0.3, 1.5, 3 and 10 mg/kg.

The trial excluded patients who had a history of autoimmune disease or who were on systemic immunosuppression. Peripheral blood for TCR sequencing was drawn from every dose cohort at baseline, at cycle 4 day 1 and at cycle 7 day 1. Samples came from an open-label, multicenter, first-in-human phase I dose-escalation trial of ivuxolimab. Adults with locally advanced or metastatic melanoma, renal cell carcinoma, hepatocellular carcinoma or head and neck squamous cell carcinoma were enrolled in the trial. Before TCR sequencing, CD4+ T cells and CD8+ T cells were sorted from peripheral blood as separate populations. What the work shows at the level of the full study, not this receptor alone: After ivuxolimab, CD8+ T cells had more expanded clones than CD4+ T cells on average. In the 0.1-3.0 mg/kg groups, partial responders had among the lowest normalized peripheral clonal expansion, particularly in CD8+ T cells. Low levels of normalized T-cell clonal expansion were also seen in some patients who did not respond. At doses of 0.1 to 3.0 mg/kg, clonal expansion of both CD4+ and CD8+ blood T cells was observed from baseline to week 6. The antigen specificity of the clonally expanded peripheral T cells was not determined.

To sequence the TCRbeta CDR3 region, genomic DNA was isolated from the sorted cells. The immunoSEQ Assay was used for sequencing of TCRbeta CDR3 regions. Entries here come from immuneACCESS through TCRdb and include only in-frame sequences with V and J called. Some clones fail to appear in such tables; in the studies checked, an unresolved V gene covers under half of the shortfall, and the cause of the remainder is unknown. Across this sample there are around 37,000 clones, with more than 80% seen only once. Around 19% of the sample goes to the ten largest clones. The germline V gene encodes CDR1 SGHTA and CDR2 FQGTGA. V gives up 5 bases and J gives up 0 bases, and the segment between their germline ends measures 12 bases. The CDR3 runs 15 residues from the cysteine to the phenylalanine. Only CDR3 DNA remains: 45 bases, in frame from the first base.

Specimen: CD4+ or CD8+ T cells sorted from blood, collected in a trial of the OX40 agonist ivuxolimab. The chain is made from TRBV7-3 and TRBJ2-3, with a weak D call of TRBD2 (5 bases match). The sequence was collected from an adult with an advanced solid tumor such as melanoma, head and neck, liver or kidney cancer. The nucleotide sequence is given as TGTGCCAGCAGCCCCATAAGCGGTAGCACAGATACGCAGTATTTT. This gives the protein CASSPISGSTDTQYF. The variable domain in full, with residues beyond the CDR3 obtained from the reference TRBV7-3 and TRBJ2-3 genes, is GAGVSQTPSNKVTEKGKYVELRCDPISGHTALYWYRQSLGQGPEFLIYFQGTGAADDSGLPNDRFFAVRPEGSVSTLKIQRTERGDSAVYLCASSPISGSTDTQYFGPGTRLTVL.